This T cell receptor beta chain appears in the sequencing data of a study of T cell responses to AZD1222 COVID-19 vaccine. Regarding the study as a whole: There were mostly white British donors and more females than males, and clonal diversity was possibly underestimated. Among those given AZD1222, only 5 to 7 were seropositive at baseline. Repertoires in all cases were sampled only once the peak T cell response had passed. Spike as a whole was targeted by vaccine-associated CD4 TCRs, dominant at 160-218 and 743-854.

Generated by immunoSEQ multiplex PCR, the TCRdb table keeps only in-frame clones and is missing some. The sample yields roughly 100,000 clones, nearly 90% seen once. This CDR3 spans 16 amino acids. The germline gives CDR1 LNHDA, CDR2 SQIVND (reference sequence). After removal of 3 bases from V and 5 bases from J, the junction contained 12 bases not matched to a gene. About this clone: Its antigen is unidentified.

Material: peripheral blood, obtained 28 days after the second AZD1222 dose. This TCR was recovered from an adult who received the AZD1222 COVID-19 vaccine. The gene calls are TRBV19 and TRBJ2-5; 7 bases match TRBD1. The CDR3 region is CASSIITGAPGETQYF. For the CDR3, the DNA is TGTGCCAGTAGTATCATAACAGGGGCCCCGGGGGAGACCCAGTACTTC.